The 10 T cell receptor beta chains below were found in one sample sequenced in a study of cytomegalovirus exposure and HLA in healthy donors. 13 Jbeta primers and 60 Vbeta primers were used for the PCR. The repertoire was sequenced with immunoSEQ multiplex PCR; TCRdb's copy has only in-frame clones and lacks some. The table lists tens of thousands of clones, about 71% of them singletons. The sequenced sample was PBMCs. These receptors all stem from a woman in her thirties or forties in good health and CMV-seronegative.

J is TRBJ1-1 and V is TRBV5-8, with unresolved D. From germline, CDR1 is SGHTS and CDR2 YDEGEE. The CDR3 runs 14 residues. Trimming took 1 base from V and 1 from J, leaving 8 bases between them. CDR3: CASSLRRGNTEAFF. The CDR3 coding sequence is TGTGCCAGCAGCTTGAGGCGGGGGAACACTGAAGCTTTCTTT.

This chain links TRBV6-1 with TRBJ1-6, with D tentatively TRBD1 (6 bases). CDR3 length: 14 residues. The germline V gene has CDR1 MNHNS and CDR2 SASEGT. The ends were cut back, 10 bases at V and 9 bases at J, with 19 bases in the middle. CDR3 residues: CAIHVDRVGSPLHF. The CDR3 DNA reads TGTGCCATTCACGTGGACAGAGTTGGTTCACCCCTCCACTTT.

This chain connects TRBV9 to TRBJ2-7; D is possibly TRBD1 (7 bases). The length of the CDR3 is 15 residues. V was clipped by 0 bases and J by 0 bases, with 10 bases between them. Germline V gives CDR1 SGDLS, CDR2 YYNGEE. The CDR3 loop is CASSVGGDSSYEQYF. In nucleotides, the CDR3 is TGTGCCAGCAGCGTAGGGGGGGACAGCTCCTACGAGCAGTACTTC.

This clone was observed a handful of times. The chain carries TRBV11-3 and TRBJ2-7, with 8 bases identical to TRBD2. Germline CDR1 and CDR2: SGHNT and YENEEA. The CDR3 spans 19 residues. V was clipped by 4 bases and J by 2 bases; unmatched bases: 19. For the CDR3, the DNA is TGTGCCAGCAGCTCCATCTATAGCGGGGAGGGCCTGGAGCCCTACGAGCAGTACTTC. Residues: CASSSIYSGEGLEPYEQYF.

The chain uses TRBV18 and TRBJ1-1; 8 positions match TRBD1. Losses at the gene ends were 1 base for V and 8 bases for J; bases not matched to a gene: 6. The CDR3 loop spans 14 amino acids. Germline V gene data show CDR1 as KGHSH and CDR2 as LQKENI. Written as DNA, the CDR3 is TGTGCCAGCTCACCACGAAGTGGGGACAGGGAAGCTTTCTTT. Protein product: CASSPRSGDREAFF.

The rearrangement joins TRBV6-1 to TRBJ2-7, with TRBD2 matching 9 bases. J lost 2 bases, V lost 7 bases, and 6 bases had no gene match. CDR1 is MNHNS, CDR2 SASEGT, per germline. The CDR3 is made up of 14 amino acids. CDR3 bases: TGTGCCAGCAATTTAGCGGGAGTGCCCTACGAGCAGTACTTC. It yields the protein CASNLAGVPYEQYF.

This chain uses TRBV5-1 with TRBJ2-2; TRBD1 aligns across 7 bases. The germline V gene encodes CDR1 SGHRS and CDR2 YFSETQ. V lost 0 bases and J lost 9; bases outside the gene matches: 8. The CDR3 covers 15 residues. The CDR3 DNA follows: TGCGCCAGCAGCTTGGGACAGGGCGTTTCGCGGGAGCTGTTTTTT. It yields the protein CASSLGQGVSRELFF.

The chain uses TRBV6-4 and TRBJ2-3, with a possible D match to TRBD2 (5 bases). V shed 4 bases and J shed 1 base, with 12 bases lying between them. The CDR3 has 15 residues. From germline, CDR1 is MRHNA and CDR2 SNTAGT. CDR3 sequence (DNA): TGTGCCAGCAGTGTGGCTCCAGCGGGCACAGATACGCAGTATTTT. Its protein is CASSVAPAGTDTQYF.

This clone was detected only a few times. The chain uses TRBV18 and TRBJ2-5; the match to TRBD2 covers 8 bases. V was pared by 1 base and J by 2 bases, with 9 bases of the junction left unmatched. Looked up from germline, CDR1 is KGHSH and CDR2 is LQKENI. This CDR3 has 17 residues. The CDR3 is CASSPLGTSMGQETQYF. Written as DNA, the CDR3 is TGTGCCAGCTCACCACTGGGGACTAGTATGGGACAAGAGACCCAGTACTTC.

This clone was seen a single time. The chain is built from TRBV4-3 and TRBJ1-4; 9 bases are a match to TRBD1. Germline-derived CDR1 and CDR2 are LGHNA and YSLEER. The V and J ends lost 1 base and 6 bases, in that order; junction bases with no gene match: 6. CDR3 length: 16 amino acids. The DNA of the CDR3 is TGCGCCAGCAGCCAAGTACCGGGACAGGGATATGAAAAACTGTTTTTT. This translates into CASSQVPGQGYEKLFF.